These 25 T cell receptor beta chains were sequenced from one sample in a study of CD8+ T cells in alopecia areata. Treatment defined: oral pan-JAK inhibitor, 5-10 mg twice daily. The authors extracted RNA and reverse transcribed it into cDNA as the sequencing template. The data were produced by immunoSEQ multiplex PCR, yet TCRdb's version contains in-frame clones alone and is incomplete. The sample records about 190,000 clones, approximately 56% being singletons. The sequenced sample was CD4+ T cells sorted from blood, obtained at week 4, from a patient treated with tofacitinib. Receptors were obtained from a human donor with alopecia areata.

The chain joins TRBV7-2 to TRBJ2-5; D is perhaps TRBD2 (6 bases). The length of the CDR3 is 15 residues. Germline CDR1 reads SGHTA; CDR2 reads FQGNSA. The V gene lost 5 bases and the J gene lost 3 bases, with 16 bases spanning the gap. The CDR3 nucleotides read TGTGCCAGCAGCACCGGCGGCGCGGGAAAAGAGACCCAGTACTTC. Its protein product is CASSTGGAGKETQYF.

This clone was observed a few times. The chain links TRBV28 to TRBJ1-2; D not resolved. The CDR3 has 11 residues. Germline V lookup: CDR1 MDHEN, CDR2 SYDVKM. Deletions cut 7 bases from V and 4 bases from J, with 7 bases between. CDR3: CASTSLYGYTF. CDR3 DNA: TGTGCCAGCACGTCCCTCTATGGCTACACCTTC.

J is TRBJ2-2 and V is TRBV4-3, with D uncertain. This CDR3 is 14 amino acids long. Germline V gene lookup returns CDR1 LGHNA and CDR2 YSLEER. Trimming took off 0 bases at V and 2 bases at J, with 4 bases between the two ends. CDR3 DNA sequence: TGCGCCAGCAGCCAAGATGTAAACACCGGGGAGCTGTTTTTT. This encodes CASSQDVNTGELFF.

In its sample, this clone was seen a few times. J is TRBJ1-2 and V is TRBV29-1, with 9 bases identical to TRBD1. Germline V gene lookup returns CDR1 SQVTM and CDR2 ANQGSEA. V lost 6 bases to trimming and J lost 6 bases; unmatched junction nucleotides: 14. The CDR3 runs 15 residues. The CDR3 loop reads CSVPTRRDRVDGYTF. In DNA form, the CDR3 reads TGCAGCGTCCCGACGCGCCGGGACAGGGTGGATGGCTACACCTTC.

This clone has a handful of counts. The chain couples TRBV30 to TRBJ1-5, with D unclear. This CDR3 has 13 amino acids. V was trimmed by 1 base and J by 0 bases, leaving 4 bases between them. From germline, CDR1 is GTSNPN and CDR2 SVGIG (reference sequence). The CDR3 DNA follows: TGTGCCTGGAGTGAAAATAGCAATCAGCCCCAGCATTTT. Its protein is CAWSENSNQPQHF.

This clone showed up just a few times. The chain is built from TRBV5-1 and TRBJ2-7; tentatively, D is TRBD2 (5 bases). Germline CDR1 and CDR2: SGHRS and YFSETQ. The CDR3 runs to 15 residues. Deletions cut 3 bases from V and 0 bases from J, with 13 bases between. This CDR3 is CASSSTAEHSYEQYF. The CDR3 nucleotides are TGCGCCAGCAGCTCCACAGCGGAGCACTCCTACGAGCAGTACTTC.

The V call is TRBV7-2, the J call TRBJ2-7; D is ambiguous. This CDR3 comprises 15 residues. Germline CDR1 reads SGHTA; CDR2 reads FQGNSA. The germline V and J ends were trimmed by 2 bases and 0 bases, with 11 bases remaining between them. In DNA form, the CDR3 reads TGTGCCAGCAGCTTAATTCAGGCAAGCTCCTACGAGCAGTACTTC. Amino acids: CASSLIQASSYEQYF.

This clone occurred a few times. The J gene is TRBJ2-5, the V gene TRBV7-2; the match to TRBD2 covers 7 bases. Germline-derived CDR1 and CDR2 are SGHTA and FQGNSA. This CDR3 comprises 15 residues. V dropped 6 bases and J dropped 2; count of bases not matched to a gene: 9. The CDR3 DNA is TGTGCCAGCAGACAACAAACGGGGGGACAAGAGACCCAGTACTTC. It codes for CASRQQTGGQETQYF. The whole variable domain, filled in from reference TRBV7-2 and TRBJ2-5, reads GAGVSQSPSNKVTEKGKDVELRCDPISGHTALYWYRQSLGQGLEFLIYFQGNSAPDKSGLPSDRFSAERTGGSVSTLTIQRTQQEDSAVYLCASRQQTGGQETQYFGPGTRLLVL.

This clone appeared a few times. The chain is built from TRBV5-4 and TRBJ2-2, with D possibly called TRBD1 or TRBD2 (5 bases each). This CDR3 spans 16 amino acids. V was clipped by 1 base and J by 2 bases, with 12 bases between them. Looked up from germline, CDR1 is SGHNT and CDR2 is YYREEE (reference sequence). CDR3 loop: CASSLRETANTGELFF. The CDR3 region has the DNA TGTGCCAGCAGCTTGAGGGAGACAGCAAACACCGGGGAGCTGTTTTTT. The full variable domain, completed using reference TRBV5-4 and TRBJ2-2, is ETGVTQSPTHLIKTRGQQVTLRCSSQSGHNTVSWYQQALGQGPQFIFQYYREEENGRGNFPPRFSGLQFPNYSSELNVNALELDDSALYLCASSLRETANTGELFFGEGSRLTVL.

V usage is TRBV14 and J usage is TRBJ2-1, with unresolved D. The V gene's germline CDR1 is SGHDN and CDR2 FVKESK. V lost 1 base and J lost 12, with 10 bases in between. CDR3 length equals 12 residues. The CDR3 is CASSQGVSAQFF. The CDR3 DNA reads TGTGCCAGCAGCCAAGGGGTCAGCGCGCAGTTCTTC.

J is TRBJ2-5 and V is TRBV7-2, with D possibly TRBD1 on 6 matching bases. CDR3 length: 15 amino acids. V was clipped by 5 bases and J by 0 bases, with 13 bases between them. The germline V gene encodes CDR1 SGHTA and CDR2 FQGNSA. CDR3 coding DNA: TGTGCCAGCAGCCCTACCGGACAGTACCAAGAGACCCAGTACTTC. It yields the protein CASSPTGQYQETQYF.

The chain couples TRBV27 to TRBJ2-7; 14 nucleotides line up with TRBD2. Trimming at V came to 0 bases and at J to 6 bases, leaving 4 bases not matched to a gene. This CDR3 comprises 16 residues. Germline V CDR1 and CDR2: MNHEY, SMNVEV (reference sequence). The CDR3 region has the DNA TGTGCCAGCAGTTTATCGCCCGGACTAGCGGGAGGCGAGCAGTACTTC. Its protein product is CASSLSPGLAGGEQYF.

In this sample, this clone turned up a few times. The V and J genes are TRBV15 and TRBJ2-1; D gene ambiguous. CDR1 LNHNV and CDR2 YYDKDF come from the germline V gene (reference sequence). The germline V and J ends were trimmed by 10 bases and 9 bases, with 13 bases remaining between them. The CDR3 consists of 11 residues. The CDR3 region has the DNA TGTGCCAACTCTGGCCCCGTTGAGCAGTTCTTC. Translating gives CANSGPVEQFF.

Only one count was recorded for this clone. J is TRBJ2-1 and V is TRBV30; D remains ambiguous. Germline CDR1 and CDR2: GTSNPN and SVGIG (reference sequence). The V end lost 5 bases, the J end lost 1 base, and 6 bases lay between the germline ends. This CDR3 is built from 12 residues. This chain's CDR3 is CAWERSYNEQFF. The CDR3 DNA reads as TGTGCCTGGGAAAGATCCTACAATGAGCAGTTCTTC. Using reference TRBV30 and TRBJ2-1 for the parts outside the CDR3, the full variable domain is SQTIHQWPATLVQPVGSPLSLECTVEGTSNPNLYWYRQAAGRGLQLLFYSVGIGQISSEVPQNLSASRPQDRQFILSSKKLLLSDSGFYLCAWERSYNEQFFGPGTRLTVL.

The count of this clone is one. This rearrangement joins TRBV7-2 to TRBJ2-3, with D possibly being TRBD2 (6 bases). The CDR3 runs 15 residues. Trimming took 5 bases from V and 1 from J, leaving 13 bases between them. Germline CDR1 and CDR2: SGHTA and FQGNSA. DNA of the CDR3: TGTGCCAGCAGCCGCCCGCCTAGCGGCACAGATACGCAGTATTTT. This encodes CASSRPPSGTDTQYF.

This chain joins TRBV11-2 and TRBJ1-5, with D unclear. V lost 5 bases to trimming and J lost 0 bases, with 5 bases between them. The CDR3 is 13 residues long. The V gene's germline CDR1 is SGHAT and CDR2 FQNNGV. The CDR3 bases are TGTGCCAGCAGCCCCCATAGCAATCAGCCCCAGCATTTT. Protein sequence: CASSPHSNQPQHF. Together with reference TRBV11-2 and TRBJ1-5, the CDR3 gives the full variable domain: EAGVAQSPRYKIIEKRQSVAFWCNPISGHATLYWYQQILGQGPKLLIQFQNNGVVDDSQLPKDRFSAERLKGVDSTLKIQPAKLEDSAVYLCASSPHSNQPQHFGDGTRLSIL.

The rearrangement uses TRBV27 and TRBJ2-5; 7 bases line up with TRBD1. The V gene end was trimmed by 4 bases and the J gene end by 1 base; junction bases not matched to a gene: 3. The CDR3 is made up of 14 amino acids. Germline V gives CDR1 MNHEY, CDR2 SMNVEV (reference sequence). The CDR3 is CASSSWDSQETQYF. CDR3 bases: TGTGCCAGCAGTTCTTGGGACAGCCAAGAGACCCAGTACTTC.

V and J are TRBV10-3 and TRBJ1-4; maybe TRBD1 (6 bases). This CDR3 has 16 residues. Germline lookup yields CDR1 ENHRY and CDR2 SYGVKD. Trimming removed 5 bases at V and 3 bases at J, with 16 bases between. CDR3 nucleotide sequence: TGTGCCATCAGTAGCCAAACAGGGAAGGCTAATGAAAAACTGTTTTTT. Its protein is CAISSQTGKANEKLFF.

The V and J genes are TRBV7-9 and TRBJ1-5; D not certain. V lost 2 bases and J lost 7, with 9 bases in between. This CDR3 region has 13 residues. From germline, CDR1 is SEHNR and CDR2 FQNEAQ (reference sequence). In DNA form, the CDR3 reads TGTGCCAGCAGCTTAAGGACGGGGCAGCCCCAGCATTTT. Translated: CASSLRTGQPQHF.

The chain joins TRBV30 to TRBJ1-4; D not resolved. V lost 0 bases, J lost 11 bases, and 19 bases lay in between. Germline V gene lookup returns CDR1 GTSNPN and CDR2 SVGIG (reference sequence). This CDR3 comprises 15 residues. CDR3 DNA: TGTGCCTGGAGTGTATCCCAGAACGTAATTGAGAAACTGTTTTTT. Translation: CAWSVSQNVIEKLFF.

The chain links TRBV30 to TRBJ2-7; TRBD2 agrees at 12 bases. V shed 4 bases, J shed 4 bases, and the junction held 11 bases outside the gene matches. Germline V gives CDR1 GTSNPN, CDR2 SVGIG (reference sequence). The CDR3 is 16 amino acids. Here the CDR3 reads CAWKKRTSGTLYEQYF. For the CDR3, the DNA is TGTGCCTGGAAAAAGAGGACTAGCGGGACCTTATACGAGCAGTACTTC.

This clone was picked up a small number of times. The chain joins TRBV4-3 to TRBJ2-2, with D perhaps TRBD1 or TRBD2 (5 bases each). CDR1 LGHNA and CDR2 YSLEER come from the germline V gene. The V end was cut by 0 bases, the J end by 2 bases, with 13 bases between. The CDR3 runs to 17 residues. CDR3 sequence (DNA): TGCGCCAGCAGCCAAGACGGGACCCCCAGAAACACCGGGGAGCTGTTTTTT. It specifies CASSQDGTPRNTGELFF.

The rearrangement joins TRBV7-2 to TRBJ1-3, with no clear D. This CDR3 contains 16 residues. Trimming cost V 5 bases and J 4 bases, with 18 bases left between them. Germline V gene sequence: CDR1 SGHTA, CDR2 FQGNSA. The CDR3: CASSRERGVAGNTIYF. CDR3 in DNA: TGTGCCAGCAGCCGCGAGCGGGGTGTGGCCGGAAACACCATATATTTT.

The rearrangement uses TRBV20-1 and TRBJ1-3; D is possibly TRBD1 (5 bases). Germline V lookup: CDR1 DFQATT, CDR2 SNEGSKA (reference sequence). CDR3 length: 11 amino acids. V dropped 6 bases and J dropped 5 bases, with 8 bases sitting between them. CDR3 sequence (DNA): TGCAGTGCACAGGACAGAAACACCATATATTTT. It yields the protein CSAQDRNTIYF.

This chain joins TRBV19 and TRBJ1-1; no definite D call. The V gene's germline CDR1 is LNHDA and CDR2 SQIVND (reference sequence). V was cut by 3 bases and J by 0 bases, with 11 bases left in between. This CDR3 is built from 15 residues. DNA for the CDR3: TGTGCCAGTAGTATGGCTCGGCGGATGAACACTGAAGCTTTCTTT. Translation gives CASSMARRMNTEAFF.